This section outlines one TCR beta chain sequence together with its context. The data derive from a study of blood T cell repertoires in COVID-19. The overall study: The samples span acute and convalescent COVID-19 from the United States, Italy and Spain. Nucleic acid was either cDNA or gDNA, and it came from T cells, B-cell-depleted T cells, or PBMCs.

CDR1 SGHRS and CDR2 YFSETQ come from the germline V gene. The CDR3 runs to 14 residues. V was clipped by 4 bases and J by 2 bases; unmatched bases: 2. Authors' processing steps: By means of reference gene primer amplification, nucleated cell counts were estimated. Profiling relied on immunoSEQ multiplex PCR, and the TCRdb table lists in-frame clones only, not all of them. V and J calls and clone size are copied from that table; D and trimming were computed from the DNA. The sample consists of about 76,000 clones, 90% of them appearing once. The rearrangement joins TRBV5-1 to TRBJ1-5, with TRBD1 identical over 8 bases. The TCR originated in a woman between 45 and 65 years old in a cohort sampled during active COVID-19. The material sequenced was peripheral blood. CDR3 nucleotides: TGCGCCAGCAGCATGACAGGGGGCAATCAGCCCCAGCATTTT. It translates to CASSMTGGNQPQHF. The full variable domain, rest sourced from reference TRBV5-1 and TRBJ1-5, is KAGVTQTPRYLIKTRGQQVTLSCSPISGHRSVSWYQQTPGQGLQFLFEYFSETQRNKGNFPGRFSGRQFSNSRSEMNVSTLELGDSALYLCASSMTGGNQPQHFGDGTRLSIL.